A selection of T cell receptor beta chains follows, all from one sample in a study of T-cell memory formation after mild COVID-19. MiXCR was run by TCRdb on the 5' RACE reads, yielding one entry per CDR3 protein. Among about 130,000 distinct CDR3 sequences, approximately 6.3% were seen once, and the ten largest hold about 2.2%. Sample: PBMCs or a T cell subset sorted from them (not recorded which). These receptors came from an adult woman who had mild COVID-19 (a few samples of this study predate the infection). Cell type and time point are not known. Both conserved end residues are part of each CDR3. Fields, in order: CDR3 length, clone size, V gene, CDR3 protein. A clone size is listed for some rows: how often the clone was seen (once, few, many), or a class if it is expanded.

length: 15; size: few; V: TRBV11-2; CDR3: CASSRATRELDTQYF
length: 16; size: many; V: TRBV5-1; CDR3: CASSLALSSSYNEQFF
length: 17; size: few; V: TRBV7-2; CDR3: CASSLSGPEGANYGYTF
length: 13; size: many; V: TRBV7-2; CDR3: CASSFDAQETQYF
length: 15; size: -; V: TRBV30; CDR3: CAWRPKTGGQEKLFF
length: 12; size: -; V: TRBV12-3/TRBV12-4; CDR3: CASRLEGTEAFF
length: 15; size: -; V: TRBV28; CDR3: CASTSVQDYNYGYTF
length: 15; size: many; V: TRBV13; CDR3: CASSFNRGMNTEAFF
length: 14; size: few; V: TRBV2; CDR3: CASKIQGTAYEQYF
length: 17; size: -; V: TRBV5-1; CDR3: CASSEPIRGRNTDTQYF
length: 14; size: few; V: TRBV5-1; CDR3: CASSLTRLNTEAFF
length: 17; size: -; V: TRBV4-2; CDR3: CASSPPGKRGNTGELFF
length: 16; size: few; V: TRBV5-1; CDR3: CASSVAGVGSYNEQFF
length: 15; size: few; V: TRBV12-3/TRBV12-4; CDR3: CASSLRGVRNQPQHF
length: 14; size: -; V: TRBV2; CDR3: CASSGRLSYNEQFF
length: 15; size: few; V: TRBV6-6; CDR3: CASSATGVIQETQYF
length: 15; size: few; V: TRBV5-1; CDR3: CASSPGQSSNQPQHF
length: 16; size: few; V: TRBV4-3; CDR3: CASSQDNRGGDRGYTF
length: 15; size: many; V: TRBV20-1; CDR3: CSAIGQRIAKNIQYF
length: 14; size: many; V: TRBV12-3/TRBV12-4; CDR3: CASSFGRTTELAFF
length: 14; size: -; V: TRBV4-2; CDR3: CASSQGQGTYEQYF
length: 15; size: -; V: TRBV7-2; CDR3: CASSLPLTSSHEQYF
length: 16; size: -; V: TRBV7-9; CDR3: CASSSEQRGAGSPLHF
length: 15; size: -; V: TRBV5-1; CDR3: CASSLEGAEGYGYTF
length: 16; size: few; V: TRBV6-1; CDR3: CASRAPTGGNQETQYF
length: 15; size: few; V: TRBV12-3/TRBV12-4; CDR3: CASSLLRGGEDGYTF
length: 14; size: -; V: TRBV18; CDR3: CASSPRDSHNEQFF
length: 15; size: few; V: TRBV20-1; CDR3: CSAPRRASYQETQYF
length: 14; size: many; V: TRBV7-8; CDR3: CASSLGTGDGELFF
length: 15; size: many; V: TRBV6-2/TRBV6-3; CDR3: CASSEAGRTPETQYF
length: 14; size: -; V: TRBV9; CDR3: CASSVDEGRSEQFF
length: 14; size: -; V: TRBV10-3; CDR3: CAISESSAGEEAFF
length: 12; size: -; V: TRBV12-3/TRBV12-4; CDR3: CASRWGRYEQYF
length: 13; size: many; V: TRBV7-3; CDR3: CASSKTDGETQYF
length: 14; size: few; V: TRBV5-5; CDR3: CASSLESTQETQYF
length: 13; size: -; V: TRBV20-1; CDR3: CSARDRGFYGYTF
length: 13; size: -; V: TRBV19; CDR3: CASSTRLVNEQFF
length: 13; size: -; V: TRBV12-3/TRBV12-4; CDR3: CASSWHAGNTIYF
length: 14; size: -; V: TRBV19; CDR3: CASSIAQDNSPLHF
length: 14; size: -; V: TRBV7-2; CDR3: CASSTRTGGYEQYF
length: 15; size: -; V: TRBV2; CDR3: CASSDSSRTYNEQFF
length: 13; size: -; V: TRBV3-1; CDR3: CASSLKGGNTIYF
length: 16; size: few; V: TRBV7-6; CDR3: CASSSDVQGPRPVQFF
length: 12; size: -; V: TRBV12-3/TRBV12-4; CDR3: CASSLPSQTQYF
length: 17; size: many; V: TRBV20-1; CDR3: CSARDSSRMLNNSPLHF
length: 14; size: -; V: TRBV5-6; CDR3: CASSAQDGNYEQYF
length: 11; size: few; V: TRBV20-1; CDR3: CSATQIGVQYF
length: 16; size: -; V: TRBV7-3; CDR3: CASSPSTGFNPNEQFF
length: 14; size: few; V: TRBV27; CDR3: CASPPDRTNSPLHF
length: 16; size: -; V: TRBV7-2; CDR3: CASSLRTGRETGELFF
length: 18; size: few; V: TRBV24-1; CDR3: CATSDTPGKAKRADTQYF
length: 17; size: -; V: TRBV24-1; CDR3: CATSDGAASGWSNGYTF
length: 17; size: -; V: TRBV5-6; CDR3: CASSPGPGRYGTDTQYF